The next 27 T cell receptor beta chains were all read from a single sample in a study of cytomegalovirus exposure and HLA in healthy donors. PCR was performed using 60 Vbeta and 13 Jbeta primers. Profiling relied on immunoSEQ multiplex PCR, and the TCRdb table lists in-frame clones only, not all of them. The sample holds 100,000 or so clones, around 79% seen once. Sequenced sample: PBMCs. Receptors were obtained from a woman aged 35 to 49 in good health and CMV-seronegative.

This chain uses TRBV2 with TRBJ1-2; D uncertain. The CDR3 has 14 residues. In germline, CDR1 is SNHLY, CDR2 FYNNEI. V dropped 2 bases and J dropped 3 bases, with 10 bases sitting between them. The CDR3 reads CASSEHGNDYGYTF. CDR3 bases: TGTGCCAGCAGTGAACACGGTAACGACTATGGCTACACCTTC.

On this clone: The junction shows a germline mismatch at one end, possibly a read error. The rearrangement joins TRBV6-1 to TRBJ1-2, with TRBD1 identical over 7 bases. This CDR3 has 15 amino acids. Germline V gene lookup returns CDR1 MNHNS and CDR2 SASEGT. This CDR3 is CASGDRDRPNYGYTF. The CDR3 nucleotides read TGTGCCAGCGGTGACCGGGACAGACCTAACTATGGCTACACCTTC.

This sequence joins TRBV5-1 and TRBJ1-3; a possible D gene is TRBD1 (5 bases). The V end was cut by 7 bases, the J end by 2 bases, with 43 bases between. This CDR3 has 24 residues. The germline V gene encodes CDR1 SGHRS and CDR2 YFSETQ. As DNA, the CDR3 is TGCGCCAGCGTCGATGATATTTTTAAGGGCCAGCAGCTAGGCCTCAGGGAAGCTGGAAACACCATATATTTT. It translates to CASVDDIFKGQQLGLREAGNTIYF.

V and J are TRBV11-2 and TRBJ2-1; TRBD2 matches 7 bases. Trimming at V came to 1 base and at J to 5 bases, leaving 5 bases not matched to a gene. CDR1 and CDR2 (germline): SGHAT, FQNNGV. This CDR3 region has 15 residues. This chain's CDR3 is CASSLGLAVHNEQFF. CDR3 nucleotides: TGTGCCAGCAGCTTAGGGCTAGCGGTGCACAATGAGCAGTTCTTC.

This chain uses TRBV11-2 with TRBJ1-4; 7 bases match TRBD1. The CDR3 contains 15 residues. After removal of 5 bases from V and 0 bases from J, the junction contained 3 bases not matched to a gene. Germline V CDR1 and CDR2: SGHAT, FQNNGV. CDR3 amino acids: CASSVTGATNEKLFF. The CDR3 DNA sequence: TGTGCCAGCAGCGTCACAGGGGCAACTAATGAAAAACTGTTTTTT.

The J gene is TRBJ2-7, the V gene TRBV15; 8 bases agree with TRBD1. J gave up 3 bases and V 0 bases, and 4 bases lay outside the gene matches. Per germline, CDR1 LNHNV and CDR2 YYDKDF (reference sequence). The CDR3 sequence is 15 residues long. The CDR3 region is CATSRDAGQGYEQYF. CDR3 nucleotide sequence: TGTGCCACCAGCAGAGATGCAGGACAGGGCTACGAGCAGTACTTC.

The chain uses TRBV20-1 and TRBJ2-1; tentative D call: TRBD2 (6 bases). The V end lost 3 bases, the J end lost 10 bases, and 7 bases lay between the germline ends. This CDR3 has 10 residues. CDR1 is DFQATT, CDR2 SNEGSKA, per germline (reference sequence). The CDR3 sequence: CSASGREQFF. The CDR3 bases are TGCAGTGCTAGTGGGAGGGAGCAGTTCTTC.

This clone was seen a handful of times. The chain is built from TRBV28 and TRBJ2-7, with 10 positions matching TRBD2. The germline V gene has CDR1 MDHEN and CDR2 SYDVKM. Trimming at V came to 5 bases and at J to 3 bases, leaving 7 bases not matched to a gene. This CDR3 comprises 15 residues. This CDR3 is CASSLAGVGIYEQYF. CDR3 nucleotide sequence: TGTGCCAGCAGTCTAGCGGGGGTCGGGATCTACGAGCAGTACTTC.

This sequence joins TRBV11-2 and TRBJ1-3; D is ambiguous. This CDR3 contains 16 residues. Trimming stripped 1 base from V and 0 bases from J, with 10 bases between. Germline V gene sequence: CDR1 SGHAT, CDR2 FQNNGV. In nucleotides, the CDR3 is TGTGCCAGCAGCTTAGTGGGTGAGGGCTCTGGAAACACCATATATTTT. Translated, it gives CASSLVGEGSGNTIYF.

V usage is TRBV19 and J usage is TRBJ1-4; D is unclear. This CDR3 has 13 residues. The V gene's germline CDR1 is LNHDA and CDR2 SQIVND (reference sequence). V lost 3 bases and J 6 bases, leaving 8 bases between the germline ends. The CDR3 region has the DNA TGTGCCAGTAGTATTGACCGGGATGAAAAACTGTTTTTT. This sequence encodes CASSIDRDEKLFF.

The J gene is TRBJ1-3, the V gene TRBV10-3, with unresolved D. CDR3 length: 15 residues. V gave up 2 bases and J gave up 8 bases, with 16 bases separating them. Per germline, CDR1 ENHRY and CDR2 SYGVKD. The CDR3 loop reads CAISEMTSWGDTIYF. The CDR3 nucleotides read TGTGCCATCAGTGAGATGACTTCATGGGGAGACACCATATATTTT.

On this clone itself: At the DNA level, this CDR3 is encoded by other sequences in the same sample as well. The chain couples TRBV2 to TRBJ2-7; D remains ambiguous. This CDR3 is 12 amino acids long. Germline V gives CDR1 SNHLY, CDR2 FYNNEI. The germline V and J ends were trimmed by 7 bases and 4 bases, with 11 bases remaining between them. CDR3 loop: CASTRTGYEQYF. The CDR3 DNA sequence: TGTGCCAGCACCCGAACCGGTTACGAGCAGTACTTC.

This clone has only a few counts. The chain recombines TRBV7-9 with TRBJ1-1; D possibly corresponds to TRBD1 (6 bases). With 6 bases removed from V and 7 bases from J, the gap between germline ends came to 21 bases. The CDR3 spans 15 residues. From germline, CDR1 is SEHNR and CDR2 FQNEAQ (reference sequence). The CDR3 region is CASRLLEQGLGEAFF. The CDR3 DNA reads TGTGCCAGCAGACTCCTGGAGCAGGGGTTGGGTGAAGCTTTCTTT.

The chain carries TRBV19 and TRBJ1-5; D unresolved. Germline assignment: CDR1 LNHDA and CDR2 SQIVND (reference sequence). The CDR3 totals 13 residues. V was clipped by 8 bases and J by 2 bases, with 10 bases between them. CDR3 nucleotides: TGTGCCAGTGCCCGGGATCGCAATCAGCCCCAGCATTTT. Its protein is CASARDRNQPQHF. Full variable domain (outside the CDR3, taken from reference TRBV19 and TRBJ1-5): DGGITQSPKYLFRKEGQNVTLSCEQNLNHDAMYWYRQDPGQGLRLIYYSQIVNDFQKGDIAEGYSVSREKKESFPLTVTSAQKNPTAFYLCASARDRNQPQHFGDGTRLSIL.

J is TRBJ2-3 and V is TRBV25-1; D is unclear. Germline V gene data show CDR1 as MGHDK and CDR2 as SYGVNS. V was pared by 1 base and J by 1 base, with 9 bases between. This CDR3 spans 15 amino acids. The CDR3 here is CASSESVTGTDTQYF. The DNA for the CDR3 is TGTGCCAGCAGTGAATCCGTTACGGGCACAGATACGCAGTATTTT.

The rearrangement joins TRBV27 to TRBJ2-1; 8 bases are shared with TRBD2. The CDR3 is made up of 16 amino acids. The germline V gene encodes CDR1 MNHEY and CDR2 SMNVEV (reference sequence). V was pared by 7 bases and J by 7 bases, with 15 bases of the junction left unmatched. CDR3 sequence reads: CASNEASGGSGNEQFF. In nucleotides, the CDR3 is TGTGCCAGCAACGAAGCGAGCGGGGGCTCGGGGAATGAGCAGTTCTTC.

As regards this clone: Its ends do not fully match the called genes, so a read error is possible. The chain is built from TRBV7-9 and TRBJ1-1; no reliable D call. CDR1 and CDR2 from the germline V gene are SEHNR and FQNEAQ (reference sequence). This CDR3 contains 15 residues. CDR3 residues: CSSSLGLAANTEAFF. CDR3 coding DNA: TGTTCCAGCAGCTTAGGGTTGGCGGCAAACACTGAAGCTTTCTTT.

CDR3 protein: CASSTLGASQPQHF. CDR3 in DNA: TGTGCCAGTAGTACCCTTGGGGCGAGCCAGCCCCAGCATTTT. The rearrangement uses TRBV19 and TRBJ1-5; possibly TRBD1 for D (5 bases). Trimming left V 4 bases short and J 7 bases short, with 14 bases between. This CDR3 has 14 amino acids. Per the germline V gene, CDR1 is LNHDA and CDR2 is SQIVND (reference sequence).

The rearrangement uses TRBV18 and TRBJ2-3; 7 positions agree with TRBD2. The germline gives CDR1 KGHSH, CDR2 LQKENI. The trim removed 4 bases at V and 5 bases at J, leaving 9 bases unmatched. This CDR3 has 15 residues. The CDR3 DNA is TGTGCCAGCTCACACACAAGCGGGAACTTAGATACGCAGTATTTT. As protein: CASSHTSGNLDTQYF.

The genes are TRBV19 and TRBJ1-3; D is ambiguous. Per germline, CDR1 LNHDA and CDR2 SQIVND (reference sequence). Trimming cost V 3 bases and J 0 bases, with 9 bases left between them. The CDR3 extends over 15 amino acids. The CDR3 reads CASSMGIISGNTIYF. The CDR3 region has the DNA TGTGCCAGTAGTATGGGCATAATCTCTGGAAACACCATATATTTT.

The chain couples TRBV5-4 to TRBJ1-2, with D possibly TRBD1 on 5 matching bases. Germline CDR1 SGHNT, CDR2 YYREEE (reference sequence). The V end was cut by 1 base, the J end by 3 bases, with 10 bases between. CDR3 length equals 14 residues. CDR3 nucleotides: TGTGCCAGCAGCTTGTCAGGCAGGGACTATGGCTACACCTTC. It yields the protein CASSLSGRDYGYTF.

The chain combines TRBV4-2 with TRBJ2-7; the match to TRBD2 covers 10 bases. CDR3 length: 17 residues. CDR1 LGHNA and CDR2 YNFKEQ come from the germline V gene. V shed 0 bases, J shed 7 bases, and the junction held 12 bases outside the gene matches. CDR3 sequence: CASSQEWLSGRAGEQYF. The DNA for the CDR3 is TGTGCCAGCAGCCAAGAATGGTTGAGCGGGAGGGCCGGGGAGCAGTACTTC.

CDR3 DNA: TGTGCCAGTAGGACAGGGGGCAGGACCGGGGAGCTGTTTTTT. Protein product: CASRTGGRTGELFF. The rearrangement uses TRBV7-2 and TRBJ2-2; the match to TRBD1 covers 11 bases. This CDR3 contains 14 residues. Germline V gives CDR1 SGHTA, CDR2 FQGNSA. V dropped 9 bases and J dropped 5; count of bases not matched to a gene: 5. The full variable domain, in which reference TRBV7-2 and TRBJ2-2 provide the parts outside the CDR3, is GAGVSQSPSNKVTEKGKDVELRCDPISGHTALYWYRQSLGQGLEFLIYFQGNSAPDKSGLPSDRFSAERTGGSVSTLTIQRTQQEDSAVYLCASRTGGRTGELFFGEGSRLTVL.

This chain uses TRBV5-1 with TRBJ2-1, with 9 bases matching TRBD2. Germline V lookup: CDR1 SGHRS, CDR2 YFSETQ. This CDR3 has 18 amino acids. With 4 bases clipped from V and 1 base from J, the junction kept 12 bases outside the gene matches. DNA of the CDR3: TGCGCCAGCAGCGGACCGGGACTAGCCACGACTTCCTACAATGAGCAGTTCTTC. This sequence encodes CASSGPGLATTSYNEQFF.

The rearrangement links TRBV6-1 to TRBJ1-4; perhaps TRBD1 as D (6 bases). This CDR3 contains 15 residues. Looked up from germline, CDR1 is MNHNS and CDR2 is SASEGT. Deletions cut 4 bases from V and 6 bases from J, with 15 bases between. CDR3 sequence: CASSGGREGDEKLFF. CDR3 nucleotide sequence: TGTGCCAGCAGTGGGGGGAGGGAGGGGGATGAAAAACTGTTTTTT.

Notes on this clone: The junction and the germline gene differ at one end; a read error may be behind it. The V and J genes are TRBV7-7 and TRBJ2-2, with a tentative D call TRBD1 (6 bases). Germline V gene sequence: CDR1 SSHAT, CDR2 FNYEAQ (reference sequence). This CDR3 comprises 17 residues. CDR3 sequence: CASSLGVGAQSTGELFF. The CDR3 DNA reads TGTGCTAGCAGCTTAGGGGTGGGGGCGCAAAGCACCGGGGAGCTGTTTTTT. The full variable domain, its missing parts supplied by reference TRBV7-7 and TRBJ2-2, is GAGVSQSPRYKVTKRGQDVTLRCDPISSHATLYWYQQALGQGPEFLTYFNYEAQPDKSGLPSDRFSAERPEGSISTLTIQRTEQRDSAMYRCASSLGVGAQSTGELFFGEGSRLTVL.

Points on this clone: One end of the junction does not line up with germline, which may come from a read error. CDR3 coding DNA: TGTTCCAGCAGCTGGCTACAGGGATTCTCTGGAAACACCATATATTTT. This translates into CSSSWLQGFSGNTIYF. This chain joins TRBV7-9 and TRBJ1-3, with a tentative D call TRBD1 (6 bases). The CDR3 is made up of 16 amino acids. From germline, CDR1 is SEHNR and CDR2 FQNEAQ (reference sequence). Full variable domain (rest looked up from reference TRBV7-9 and TRBJ1-3): DTGVSQNPRHKITKRGQNVTFRCDPISEHNRLYWYRQTLGQGPEFLTYFQNEAQLEKSRLLSDRFSAERPKGSFSTLEIQRTEQGDSAMYLCSSSWLQGFSGNTIYFGEGSWLTVV.